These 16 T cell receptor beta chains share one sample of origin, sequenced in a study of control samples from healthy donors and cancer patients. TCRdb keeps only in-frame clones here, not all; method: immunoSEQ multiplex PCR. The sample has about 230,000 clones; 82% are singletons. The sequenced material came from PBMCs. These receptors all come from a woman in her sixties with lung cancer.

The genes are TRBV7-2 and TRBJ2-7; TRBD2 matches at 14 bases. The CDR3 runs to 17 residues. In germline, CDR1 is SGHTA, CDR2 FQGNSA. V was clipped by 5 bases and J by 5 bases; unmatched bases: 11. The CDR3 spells CASSPGLAGAQRDEQYF. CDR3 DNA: TGTGCCAGCAGCCCGGGACTAGCGGGGGCTCAGAGGGACGAGCAGTACTTC. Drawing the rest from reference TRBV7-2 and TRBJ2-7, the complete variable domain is GAGVSQSPSNKVTEKGKDVELRCDPISGHTALYWYRQSLGQGLEFLIYFQGNSAPDKSGLPSDRFSAERTGGSVSTLTIQRTQQEDSAVYLCASSPGLAGAQRDEQYFGPGTRLTVT.

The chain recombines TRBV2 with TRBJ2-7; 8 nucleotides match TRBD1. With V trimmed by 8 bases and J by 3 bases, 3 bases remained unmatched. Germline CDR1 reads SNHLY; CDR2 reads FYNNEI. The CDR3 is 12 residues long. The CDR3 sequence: CASRTGGYEQYF. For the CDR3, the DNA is TGTGCCAGCCGAACAGGGGGCTACGAGCAGTACTTC.

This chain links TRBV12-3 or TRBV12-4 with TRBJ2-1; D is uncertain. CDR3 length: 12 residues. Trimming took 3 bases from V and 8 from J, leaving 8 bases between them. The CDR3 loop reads CASSLTVHEQFF. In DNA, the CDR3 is TGTGCCAGCAGTTTGACTGTCCATGAGCAGTTCTTC.

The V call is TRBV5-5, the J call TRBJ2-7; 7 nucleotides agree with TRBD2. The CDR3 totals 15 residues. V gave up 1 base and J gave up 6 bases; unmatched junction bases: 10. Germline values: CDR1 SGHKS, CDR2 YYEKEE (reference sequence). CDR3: CASSLSGETTSEQYF. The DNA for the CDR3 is TGTGCCAGCAGCTTGAGCGGGGAGACGACTTCCGAGCAGTACTTC.

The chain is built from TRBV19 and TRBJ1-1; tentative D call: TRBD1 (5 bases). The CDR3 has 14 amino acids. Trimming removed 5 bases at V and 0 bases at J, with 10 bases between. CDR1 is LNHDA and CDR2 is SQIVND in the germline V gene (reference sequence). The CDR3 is CASSFGTLNTEAFF. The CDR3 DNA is TGTGCCAGTAGTTTCGGGACGCTGAACACTGAAGCTTTCTTT.

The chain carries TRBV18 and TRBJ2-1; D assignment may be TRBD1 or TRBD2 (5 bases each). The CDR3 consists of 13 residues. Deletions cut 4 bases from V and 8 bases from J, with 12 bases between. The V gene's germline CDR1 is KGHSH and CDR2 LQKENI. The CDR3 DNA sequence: TGTGCCAGCTCACAAGGGACGAGGGATGAGCAGTTCTTC. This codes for CASSQGTRDEQFF. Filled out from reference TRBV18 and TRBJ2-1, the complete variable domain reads NAGVMQNPRHLVRRRGQEARLRCSPMKGHSHVYWYRQLPEEGLKFMVYLQKENIIDESGMPKERFSAEFPKEGPSILRIQQVVRGDSAAYFCASSQGTRDEQFFGPGTRLTVL.

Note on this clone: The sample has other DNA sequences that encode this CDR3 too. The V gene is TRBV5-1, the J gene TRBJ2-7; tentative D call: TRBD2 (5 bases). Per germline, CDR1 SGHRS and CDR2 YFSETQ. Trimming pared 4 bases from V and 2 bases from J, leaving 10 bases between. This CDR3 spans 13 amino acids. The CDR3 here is CASSLGEPYEQYF. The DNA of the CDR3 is TGCGCCAGCAGCCTCGGGGAACCCTACGAGCAGTACTTC.

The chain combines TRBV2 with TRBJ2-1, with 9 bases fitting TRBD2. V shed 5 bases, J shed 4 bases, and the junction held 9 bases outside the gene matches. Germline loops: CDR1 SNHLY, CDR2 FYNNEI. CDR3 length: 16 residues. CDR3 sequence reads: CASSFVRAGGYNEQFF. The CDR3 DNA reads TGTGCCAGCAGTTTCGTCCGGGCGGGGGGGTACAATGAGCAGTTCTTC.

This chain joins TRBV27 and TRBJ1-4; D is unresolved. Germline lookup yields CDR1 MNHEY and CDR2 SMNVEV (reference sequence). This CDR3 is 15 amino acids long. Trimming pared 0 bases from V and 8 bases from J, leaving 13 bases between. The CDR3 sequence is CASSLSVRLGEKLFF. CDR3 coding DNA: TGTGCCAGCAGTTTATCCGTTAGGTTGGGGGAAAAACTGTTTTTT. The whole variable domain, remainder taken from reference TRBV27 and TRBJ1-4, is EAQVTQNPRYLITVTGKKLTVTCSQNMNHEYMSWYRQDPGLGLRQIYYSMNVEVTDKGDVPEGYKVSRKEKRNFPLILESPSPNQTSLYFCASSLSVRLGEKLFFGSGTQLSVL.

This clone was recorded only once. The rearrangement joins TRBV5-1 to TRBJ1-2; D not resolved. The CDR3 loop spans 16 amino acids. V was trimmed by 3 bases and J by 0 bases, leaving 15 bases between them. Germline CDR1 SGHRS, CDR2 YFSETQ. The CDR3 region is CASSSRPLRANYGYTF. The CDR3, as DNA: TGCGCCAGCAGCTCTAGACCCTTAAGGGCTAACTATGGCTACACCTTC.

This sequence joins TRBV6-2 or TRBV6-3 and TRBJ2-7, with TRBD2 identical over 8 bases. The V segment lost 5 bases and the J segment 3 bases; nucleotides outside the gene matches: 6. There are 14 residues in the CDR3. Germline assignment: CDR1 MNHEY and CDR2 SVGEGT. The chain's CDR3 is CASSREAGGYEQYF. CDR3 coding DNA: TGTGCCAGCAGTCGTGAGGCGGGGGGCTACGAGCAGTACTTC.

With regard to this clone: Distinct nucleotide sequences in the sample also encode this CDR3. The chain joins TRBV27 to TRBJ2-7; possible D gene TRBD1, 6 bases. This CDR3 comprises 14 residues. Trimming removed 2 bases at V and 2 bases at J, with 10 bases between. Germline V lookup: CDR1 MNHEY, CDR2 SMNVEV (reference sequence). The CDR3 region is CASSLVGGPYEQYF. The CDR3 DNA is TGTGCCAGCAGTTTAGTAGGGGGACCCTACGAGCAGTACTTC.

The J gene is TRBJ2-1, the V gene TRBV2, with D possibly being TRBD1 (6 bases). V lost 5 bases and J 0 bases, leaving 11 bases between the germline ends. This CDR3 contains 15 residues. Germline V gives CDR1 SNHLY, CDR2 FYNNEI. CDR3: CASSRTVTSYNEQFF. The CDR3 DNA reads TGTGCCAGCAGTCGGACAGTTACCTCCTACAATGAGCAGTTCTTC. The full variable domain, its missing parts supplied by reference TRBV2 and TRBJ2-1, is EPEVTQTPSHQVTQMGQEVILRCVPISNHLYFYWYRQILGQKVEFLVSFYNNEISEKSEIFDDQFSVERPDGSNFTLKIRSTKLEDSAMYFCASSRTVTSYNEQFFGPGTRLTVL.

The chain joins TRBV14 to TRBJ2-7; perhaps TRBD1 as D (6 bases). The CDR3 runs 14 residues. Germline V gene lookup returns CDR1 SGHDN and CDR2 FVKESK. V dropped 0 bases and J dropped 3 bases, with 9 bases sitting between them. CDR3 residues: CASSQDMDSYEQYF. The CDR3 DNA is TGTGCCAGCAGCCAAGATATGGACAGCTACGAGCAGTACTTC.

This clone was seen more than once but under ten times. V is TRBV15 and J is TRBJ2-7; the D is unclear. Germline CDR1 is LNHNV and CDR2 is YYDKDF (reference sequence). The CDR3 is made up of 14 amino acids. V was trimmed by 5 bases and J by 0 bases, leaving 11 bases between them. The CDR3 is CATSYRRSSYEQYF. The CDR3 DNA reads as TGTGCCACCAGCTACCGACGGAGCTCCTACGAGCAGTACTTC.

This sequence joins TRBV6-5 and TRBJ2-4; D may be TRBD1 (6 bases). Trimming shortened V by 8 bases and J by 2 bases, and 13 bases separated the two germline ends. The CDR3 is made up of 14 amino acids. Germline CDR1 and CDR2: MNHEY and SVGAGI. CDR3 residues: CASGDTQTKNIQYF. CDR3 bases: TGTGCCAGCGGGGACACCCAAACCAAAAACATTCAGTACTTC.